The clone carrying this T cell receptor (beta chain) was counted ten times or more. Its antigen is currently unknown. From the germline J gene comes the end of the CDR3, since the read stops 3 residues before it. This entry is derived from a study of T cell clonality in common variable immunodeficiency. Points from the study as a whole: Fewer TCRbeta clones were shared among CVID subjects than controls. Links between repertoire features and CVID complications were heterogeneity-limited.

CDR3 length: 13 amino acids. Germline CDR1 reads SGHNT; CDR2 reads YYREEE (reference sequence). V was pared by 2 bases and J by 6 bases, with 11 bases between. Donors gave roughly 4.5 to 8.5 ml heparinized peripheral whole blood. Only in-frame clones appear in the TCRdb table, and some are missing; sequencing was by immunoSEQ multiplex PCR. This sample has about 47,000 clones and no singletons, with about 2% in the ten largest. Sequenced sample: peripheral blood mononuclear cells. This TCR was sampled from a person between 18 and 75 years old in good health. The chain links TRBV5-4 to TRBJ1-2; possible D gene TRBD1, 5 bases. CDR3 loop: CASSFQGLDGYTF. CDR3 bases read: TGTGCCAGCAGCTTTCAGGGACTGGATGGC.